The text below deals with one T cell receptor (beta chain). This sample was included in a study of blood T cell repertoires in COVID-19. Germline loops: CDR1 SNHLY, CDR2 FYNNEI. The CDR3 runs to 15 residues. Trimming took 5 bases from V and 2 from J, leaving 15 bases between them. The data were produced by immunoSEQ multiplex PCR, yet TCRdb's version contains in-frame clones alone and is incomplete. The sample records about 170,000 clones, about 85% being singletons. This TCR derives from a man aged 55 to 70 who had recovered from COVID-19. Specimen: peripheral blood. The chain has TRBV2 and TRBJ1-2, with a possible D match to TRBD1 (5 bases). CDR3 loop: CASSLAGEPNYGYTF. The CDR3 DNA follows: TGTGCCAGCAGTTTGGCGGGGGAACCAAACTATGGCTACACCTTC.